This TCR beta chain emerged from a study of CD8 T cells in Susac syndrome. As for the study in general: The sequenced Susac syndrome patients included six who had clinically active disease and roughly eight who were in remission. Whole-study results and caveats: When the CD4+ T cell repertoires of patients with Susac syndrome were examined, they did not show any clonal expansion. The study's TCR sequencing and HLA analysis covered a relatively small number of individuals, and the study acknowledged this.

RNA, at roughly 0.5 to 1 ug, was reverse transcribed with random hexamers. TCRdb redid the calling of the immunoSEQ multiplex PCR reads with MiXCR, one entry per CDR3 protein. The sample records 150,000 or so distinct CDR3 sequences, 90% to 95% being singletons. Details on this clonotype: Its antigen is currently unknown.

The CDR3 is 12 amino acids. CDR1 and CDR2 (germline): MGHDK, SYGVNS. With 8 bases clipped from V and 5 bases from J, the junction kept 1 base outside the gene matches. Negative isolation yielded CD4+ and CD8+ T cells, and FACS enriched TEMRA cells. The chain carries TRBV25-1 and TRBJ1-5, with 9 nucleotides matching TRBD1. The material sequenced was CD4+ T cells from PBMCs. The sequence was obtained from a human donor with Susac syndrome. CDR3 DNA sequence: TGTGCCAGCCGACAGGGGGATCAGCCCCAGCATTTT. Translating gives CASRQGDQPQHF.